This T cell receptor beta chain derives from a study of shared clonotypes between healthy human individuals. Naive CD8 cells were CD45RO-negative, positively selected for CCR7, excluding terminally differentiated effector memory CD45RA+ cells. The CDR3 spans 15 residues. Trimming stripped 4 bases from V and 5 bases from J, with 15 bases between. Germline lookup yields CDR1 SGHNT and CDR2 YYREEE (reference sequence). Original data processing: Filtering was not the same, since immunoSEQ gave junction-only sequences without quality scores. The method was immunoSEQ multiplex PCR; TCRdb's version includes in-frame clones alone and lacks a portion of them. From that table come the V and J calls and clone size; the DNA was used to work out D and trimming. The sample holds millions of clones, about 95% seen once.

The TCR comes from a man in his late teens or twenties in good health. The J gene is TRBJ1-4, the V gene TRBV5-4, with D perhaps TRBD1 (6 bases). Input material: naive CD8+ T cells sorted from blood. CDR3 nucleotides: TGTGCCAGCAGCGCCGCAGGGGCGCTAAATGAAAAACTGTTTTTT. It specifies CASSAAGALNEKLFF.